This T cell receptor (beta chain) is from a study of T cell repertoires in cytomegalovirus infection (dated by TCRdb to about 2019). Study-level background: The HLA type of each donor mattered for the analysis, because public TCR beta signatures pointed to carriage of CMV infection along with the matching HLA type. Overall study results and their limits: Carriers of CMV infection plus the relevant HLA type were discriminated by the cumulative frequency of public TCR beta family members in the study cohort and in an independent approximately 360-donor cohort. The ex vivo response was dominated by HLA-C-restricted CMV-specific TCR beta clonotypes, which also provided the single most frequent clonotype in two of eight donors.

In regard to this clonotype: The target of this receptor is not known. It has no much larger one-base neighbor in the sample; base qualities were not kept.

Instrument on record: Illumina HiSeq 1500. TCRdb reprocessed the public reads (quality trimming at Q25 with fastp, clone calling with MiXCR) and kept in-frame beta chains. Every CDR3 protein is listed once, alongside the most common genes and DNA of its rows. The sample profile shows around 290,000 distinct CDR3 sequences; around 25% of them were found once. The ten largest account for more than 11% of the sample. The germline V gene sets CDR1 to ENHRY and CDR2 to SYGVKD. V and J lose 10 bases and 4 bases, and a span of 10 bases separates them. The CDR3 contains 11 residues, cysteine and phenylalanine counted. The entry retains the CDR3 DNA only, 33 bases that are in frame from base 1.

The V and J segments used are TRBV10-3 and TRBJ2-5; 5 matching bases give a weak D call of TRBD2. The sequenced sample consisted of PBMCs. This clonotype was obtained from a human donor in good health (CMV status not recorded). Some clones in this sample may be carry-over from other donors' samples. The CDR3 amino acid sequence is: CATRGGETQYF. The bases read TGTGCCACCAGAGGAGGAGAGACCCAGTACTTC.